What follows describes a single TCR beta chain. These data are taken from a study of blood T cell repertoires in COVID-19. About the research overall: T cells, B-cell-depleted T cells, or PBMCs provided the cDNA or gDNA that served as material.

Assay: immunoSEQ multiplex PCR; the TCRdb copy retains only in-frame clones and omits some. This table holds under 250,000 clones, about nine tenths found once. The CDR3 loop spans 15 amino acids. V was clipped by 6 bases and J by 7 bases, with 16 bases between them. Germline V gene sequence: CDR1 MDHEN, CDR2 SYDVKM. The rearrangement uses TRBV28 and TRBJ1-6, with a possible D match to TRBD1 (6 bases). The receptor was derived from a man aged 50-59 years with COVID-19, enrolled during active disease. The sequencing input was peripheral blood. The CDR3 spells CASRQSTGSNSPLHF. DNA of the CDR3: TGTGCCAGCAGACAATCAACAGGGTCCAATTCACCCCTCCACTTT.